The 26 T cell receptor beta chains given below trace back to one sample, sequenced in a study of cytomegalovirus exposure and HLA in healthy donors. The PCR was carried out with 60 Vbeta primers and 13 Jbeta primers. This table comes from immunoSEQ multiplex PCR, and its TCRdb copy is limited to in-frame clones, with some not included. Here the sample spans roughly 190,000 clones, around 90% being singletons. Material for sequencing was PBMCs. Receptors originate from a boy aged 2 to 9 in good health and CMV-seronegative.

DNA of the CDR3: TGTGCCATCGTTAGAGACAGGGAGGAAGCTTTCTTT. Its protein product is CAIVRDREEAFF. This sequence joins TRBV6-1 and TRBJ1-1, with 7 nucleotides matching TRBD1. CDR3 length: 12 residues. Germline CDR1 MNHNS, CDR2 SASEGT. Germline trimming cut 10 bases from V and 8 bases from J; bases unmatched to any gene: 10.

This chain connects TRBV13 to TRBJ2-6; 7 positions match TRBD1. CDR3 size: 17 residues. J was trimmed by 0 bases and V by 4 bases; bases with no gene match: 6. Germline values: CDR1 PRHDT, CDR2 FYEKMQ (reference sequence). The CDR3 is CASSSQNRGSGANVLTF. For the CDR3, the DNA is TGTGCCAGCAGCTCCCAAAACAGGGGCTCTGGGGCCAACGTCCTGACTTTC.

This chain uses TRBV19 with TRBJ2-5; possibly TRBD1 for D (6 bases). Per germline, CDR1 LNHDA and CDR2 SQIVND (reference sequence). The CDR3 loop spans 17 amino acids. Trimming cost V 1 base and J 5 bases, with 20 bases left between them. CDR3 loop: CASSIGTVSPLSETQYF. CDR3 nucleotides: TGTGCCAGTAGTATAGGGACAGTCTCCCCCCTAAGCGAGACCCAGTACTTC.

The chain is built from TRBV5-5 and TRBJ2-1; D unclear. The CDR3 has 17 amino acids. Trimming took 4 bases from V and 0 from J, leaving 17 bases between them. The germline V gene encodes CDR1 SGHKS and CDR2 YYEKEE (reference sequence). CDR3 bases: TGTGCCAGCAGCCCGTTCCGAGTTCTTTCCTCCTACAATGAGCAGTTCTTC. Its translation: CASSPFRVLSSYNEQFF.

The V gene is TRBV29-1, the J gene TRBJ1-1; perhaps TRBD1 as D (6 bases). Looked up from germline, CDR1 is SQVTM and CDR2 is ANQGSEA. Trimming shortened V by 5 bases and J by 0 bases, and 19 bases separated the two germline ends. The CDR3 contains 16 residues. The CDR3 nucleotides are TGCAGCGTTCTGTTTGCGGGGGCCGTAATGAACACTGAAGCTTTCTTT. Amino acid sequence: CSVLFAGAVMNTEAFF.

V is TRBV5-6 and J is TRBJ2-5; TRBD2 is a possible D gene (6 bases). The J call may not be correct, given that the DNA end is closer to TRBJ2-7. The CDR3 loop spans 15 amino acids. Germline V gene data show CDR1 as SGHDT and CDR2 as YYEEEE. The CDR3 spells CASSWDRGTSYEQYF. CDR3 bases: TGTGCCAGCAGCTGGGATCGGGGGACCTCCTACGAGCAGTACTTC.

The chain carries TRBV19 and TRBJ2-2, with D uncertain. Germline V gene sequence: CDR1 LNHDA, CDR2 SQIVND (reference sequence). The CDR3 is made up of 11 amino acids. Trimming removed 10 bases from V and 2 bases from J, with 5 bases in between. As DNA, the CDR3 is TGTGCCACCATTAACACCGGGGAGCTGTTTTTT. Translated: CATINTGELFF.

The rearrangement joins TRBV6-1 to TRBJ1-2; D unresolved. This CDR3 is 15 amino acids long. In germline, CDR1 is MNHNS, CDR2 SASEGT. Trimming removed 2 bases from V and 1 base from J, with 11 bases in between. The CDR3: CASSEFSGINYGYTF. Here the CDR3 DNA reads TGTGCCAGCAGTGAATTCTCAGGCATTAACTATGGCTACACCTTC.

The count of this clone is one. The chain recombines TRBV29-1 with TRBJ1-2; no reliable D call. The CDR3 contains 12 residues. Trimming removed 4 bases from V and 4 bases from J, with 10 bases in between. Germline-derived CDR1 and CDR2 are SQVTM and ANQGSEA. The CDR3 loop reads CSVVSGSYGYTF. The CDR3 nucleotides read TGCAGCGTTGTCTCCGGGAGCTATGGCTACACCTTC.

V is TRBV6-1 and J is TRBJ2-7; 9 bases fit TRBD1. V lost 3 bases and J lost 4; bases outside the gene matches: 4. CDR3 size: 14 residues. CDR1 MNHNS and CDR2 SASEGT come from the germline V gene. As DNA, the CDR3 is TGTGCCAGCAGTGAGGGACAGGGTGGGTACGAGCAGTACTTC. It is translated as CASSEGQGGYEQYF.

The chain links TRBV9 to TRBJ2-5, with D perhaps TRBD2 (6 bases). The CDR3 has 14 residues. V gave up 2 bases and J gave up 4 bases, with 12 bases separating them. Germline V gene data show CDR1 as SGDLS and CDR2 as YYNGEE. The CDR3 DNA sequence: TGTGCCAGCAGCGTTGGTAGCGGTGCAGAGACCCAGTACTTC. This encodes CASSVGSGAETQYF.

J is TRBJ1-1 and V is TRBV5-1, with D maybe TRBD1 (5 bases). The CDR3 covers 14 residues. The V gene lost 0 bases and the J gene lost 3 bases, with 9 bases spanning the gap. The V gene's germline CDR1 is SGHRS and CDR2 YFSETQ. CDR3 sequence reads: CASSLDGGYTEAFF. CDR3 DNA sequence: TGCGCCAGCAGCTTGGACGGGGGATACACTGAAGCTTTCTTT.

V usage is TRBV30 and J usage is TRBJ1-1; D perhaps matches TRBD1 (5 bases). CDR3 length: 13 residues. With 5 bases removed from V and 3 bases from J, the gap between germline ends came to 13 bases. Germline assignment: CDR1 GTSNPN and CDR2 SVGIG (reference sequence). CDR3 residues: CAWGGERDTEAFF. The DNA for the CDR3 is TGTGCCTGGGGGGGGGAGAGAGACACTGAAGCTTTCTTT.

V usage is TRBV15 and J usage is TRBJ2-2; D ambiguous. There are 13 residues in the CDR3. The V gene's germline CDR1 is LNHNV and CDR2 YYDKDF (reference sequence). The ends were cut back, 0 bases at V and 4 bases at J, with 3 bases in the middle. The CDR3 bases are TGTGCCACCAGCAGAGACCGCACCGGGGAGCTGTTTTTT. It translates to CATSRDRTGELFF.

The rearrangement uses TRBV23-1 and TRBJ2-7; TRBD1 might be the D (6 bases). TRBV23-1 is flagged as an ORF with uncertain function. Trimming removed 1 base at V and 3 bases at J, with 19 bases between. The CDR3 loop spans 17 amino acids. The CDR3 coding sequence is TGCGCCAGCAGTCAATTCCCCTCAGGGACACCTCTCTACGAGCAGTACTTC. Its translation: CASSQFPSGTPLYEQYF.

The V gene is TRBV18, the J gene TRBJ1-1, with no clear D. This CDR3 has 12 amino acids. Trimming removed 4 bases from V and 0 bases from J, with 3 bases in between. Germline CDR1 and CDR2: KGHSH and LQKENI. This CDR3 reads CASSRLNTEAFF. The CDR3 nucleotides read TGTGCCAGCTCACGGCTGAACACTGAAGCTTTCTTT.

The CDR3 reads CASSLSWDTQETQYF. Written as DNA, the CDR3 is TGTGCCAGCAGTTTATCCTGGGACACCCAAGAGACCCAGTACTTC. The chain links TRBV27 to TRBJ2-5; D is perhaps TRBD1 (6 bases). Trimming stripped 0 bases from V and 1 base from J, with 9 bases between. The CDR3 has 15 residues. Germline values: CDR1 MNHEY, CDR2 SMNVEV (reference sequence).

This chain uses TRBV6-1 with TRBJ2-5; perhaps TRBD2 as D (7 bases). Trimming pared 0 bases from V and 4 bases from J, leaving 9 bases between. This CDR3 is 14 amino acids long. Germline CDR1 and CDR2: MNHNS and SASEGT. The chain's CDR3 is CASSEAGGPETQYF. Written as DNA, the CDR3 is TGTGCCAGCAGTGAAGCGGGGGGGCCAGAGACCCAGTACTTC.

The CDR3 protein is CASSISRGSGRIPNTGELFF. The CDR3 DNA follows: TGTGCCAGTAGTATCTCTCGGGGTAGCGGGAGAATTCCGAACACCGGGGAGCTGTTTTTT. This rearrangement joins TRBV19 to TRBJ2-2, with TRBD2 matching over 9 bases. Germline trimming cut 3 bases from V and 0 bases from J; bases unmatched to any gene: 14. There are 20 residues in the CDR3. Germline V lookup: CDR1 LNHDA, CDR2 SQIVND (reference sequence). Full variable domain (remainder filled in from reference TRBV19 and TRBJ2-2): DGGITQSPKYLFRKEGQNVTLSCEQNLNHDAMYWYRQDPGQGLRLIYYSQIVNDFQKGDIAEGYSVSREKKESFPLTVTSAQKNPTAFYLCASSISRGSGRIPNTGELFFGEGSRLTVL.

This CDR3 reads CASSFWDRGAGYTF. The CDR3 region has the DNA TGTGCCAGCAGCTTCTGGGACAGGGGTGCTGGCTACACCTTC. J is TRBJ1-2 and V is TRBV5-4; TRBD1 matches 10 bases. Germline V lookup: CDR1 SGHNT, CDR2 YYREEE (reference sequence). V lost 2 bases to trimming and J lost 7 bases; unmatched junction nucleotides: 5. CDR3 length equals 14 residues.

The V and J genes are TRBV5-4 and TRBJ2-3, with 7 bases aligning to TRBD1. The CDR3 runs 17 residues. Germline V CDR1 and CDR2: SGHNT, YYREEE (reference sequence). V was pared by 4 bases and J by 4 bases, with 15 bases of the junction left unmatched. The CDR3 region is CASSKPDRVLGSDTQYF. CDR3 nucleotide sequence: TGTGCCAGCAGCAAACCCGACAGGGTATTAGGTTCAGATACGCAGTATTTT. Drawing the rest from reference TRBV5-4 and TRBJ2-3, the complete variable domain is ETGVTQSPTHLIKTRGQQVTLRCSSQSGHNTVSWYQQALGQGPQFIFQYYREEENGRGNFPPRFSGLQFPNYSSELNVNALELDDSALYLCASSKPDRVLGSDTQYFGPGTRLTVL.

This clone has a handful of counts. The chain is built from TRBV6-1 and TRBJ1-1; 7 nucleotides line up with TRBD1. Germline V gives CDR1 MNHNS, CDR2 SASEGT. The CDR3 consists of 14 residues. Trimming removed 4 bases from V and 1 base from J; junction bases left unmatched: 3. CDR3 sequence (DNA): TGTGCCAGCAGTGCAGGGACAGAGAACACTGAAGCTTTCTTT. This gives the protein CASSAGTENTEAFF.

The V and J genes are TRBV28 and TRBJ2-7; D perhaps matches TRBD1 (7 bases). Trimming removed 6 bases from V and 2 bases from J, with 14 bases in between. The germline CDR1 and CDR2 sequences are MDHEN and SYDVKM. This CDR3 is 14 amino acids long. The CDR3 here is CASRNGGGAYEQYF. CDR3 nucleotides: TGTGCCAGCAGGAATGGAGGGGGCGCCTACGAGCAGTACTTC. Combining the CDR3 with reference TRBV28 and TRBJ2-7 gives the whole variable domain DVKVTQSSRYLVKRTGEKVFLECVQDMDHENMFWYRQDPGLGLRLIYFSYDVKMKEKGDIPEGYSVSREKKERFSLILESASTNQTSMYLCASRNGGGAYEQYFGPGTRLTVT.

The chain employs TRBV30 and TRBJ2-7, with 10 positions matching TRBD1. The CDR3 is made up of 12 amino acids. In germline, CDR1 is GTSNPN, CDR2 SVGIG (reference sequence). The V segment lost 5 bases and the J segment 2 bases; nucleotides outside the gene matches: 0. CDR3 sequence reads: CAWGQGAYEQYF. CDR3 in DNA: TGTGCCTGGGGACAGGGGGCCTACGAGCAGTACTTC. Combining the CDR3 with reference TRBV30 and TRBJ2-7 gives the whole variable domain SQTIHQWPATLVQPVGSPLSLECTVEGTSNPNLYWYRQAAGRGLQLLFYSVGIGQISSEVPQNLSASRPQDRQFILSSKKLLLSDSGFYLCAWGQGAYEQYFGPGTRLTVT.

The rearrangement uses TRBV10-3 and TRBJ1-4; 10 bases map to TRBD1. The CDR3 is made up of 17 amino acids. V was pared by 0 bases and J by 4 bases, with 5 bases of the junction left unmatched. Germline V gene sequence: CDR1 ENHRY, CDR2 SYGVKD. CDR3 sequence: CAISESRQGASNEKLFF. The CDR3 DNA reads as TGTGCCATCAGTGAGTCCAGACAGGGGGCGAGTAATGAAAAACTGTTTTTT.

This clone was counted a few times. The chain recombines TRBV2 with TRBJ2-2; unclear D gene. CDR1 and CDR2 from the germline V gene are SNHLY and FYNNEI. The CDR3 runs 13 residues. The ends were cut back, 7 bases at V and 1 base at J, with 7 bases in the middle. The CDR3 reads CASMSENTGELFF. In DNA, the CDR3 is TGTGCCAGCATGAGCGAGAACACCGGGGAGCTGTTTTTT.